Below are 22 T cell receptor beta chains sequenced from a single sample in a study of cytomegalovirus exposure and HLA in healthy donors. The method was immunoSEQ multiplex PCR; TCRdb's version includes in-frame clones alone and lacks a portion of them. This sample carries 190,000 or so clones, approximately 80% of them seen once, and the ten largest clones take around 15%. The sequenced sample was PBMCs. Receptors were obtained from a young woman in good health and CMV-seropositive.

This clone was seen a single time. J is TRBJ2-1 and V is TRBV4-1; D might be TRBD1 (6 bases). The germline V gene encodes CDR1 MGHRA and CDR2 YSYEKL. The ends were cut back, 1 base at V and 5 bases at J, with 12 bases in the middle. The CDR3 has 15 residues. CDR3 protein: CASSQVSGAHNEQFF. The CDR3, as DNA: TGCGCCAGCAGCCAAGTTTCAGGGGCCCACAATGAGCAGTTCTTC.

The genes are TRBV14 and TRBJ2-1; 9 bases match TRBD2. The CDR3 totals 17 residues. The V and J ends lost 1 base and 4 bases, in that order; junction bases with no gene match: 8. Germline-derived CDR1 and CDR2 are SGHDN and FVKESK. CDR3: CASSQVLAGLWYNEQFF. CDR3 bases: TGTGCCAGCAGCCAAGTTCTAGCGGGATTGTGGTACAATGAGCAGTTCTTC.

The chain couples TRBV7-9 to TRBJ2-2; possible D gene TRBD2, 5 bases. Trimming left V 5 bases short and J 6 bases short, with 13 bases between. This CDR3 is built from 14 residues. In germline, CDR1 is SEHNR, CDR2 FQNEAQ (reference sequence). CDR3 in amino acids: CASSRAGGAGELFF. CDR3 bases: TGTGCCAGCAGCCGTGCCGGAGGAGCCGGGGAGCTGTTTTTT.

This clone has only a few counts. The V and J genes are TRBV6-5 and TRBJ1-5; D possibly corresponds to TRBD1 (5 bases). The CDR3 contains 15 residues. V shed 6 bases and J shed 0 bases, with 12 bases lying between them. CDR1 is MNHEY, CDR2 SVGAGI, per germline. CDR3 nucleotide sequence: TGTGCCAGCAGATCCTCGGGGGGTAGCAATCAGCCCCAGCATTTT. It yields the protein CASRSSGGSNQPQHF.

The rearrangement uses TRBV27 and TRBJ2-1, with 12 nucleotides matching TRBD1. With 5 bases clipped from V and 13 bases from J, the junction kept 6 bases outside the gene matches. The CDR3 extends over 13 amino acids. Germline CDR1 is MNHEY and CDR2 is SMNVEV (reference sequence). Written as DNA, the CDR3 is TGTGCCAGCAGTCCGGGACAGGGGGCTAGTCAGTTCTTC. Amino acid sequence: CASSPGQGASQFF.

V usage is TRBV4-2 and J usage is TRBJ2-7; D possibly corresponds to TRBD1 (5 bases). Trimming removed 4 bases from V and 1 base from J, with 8 bases in between. Germline loops: CDR1 LGHNA, CDR2 YNFKEQ. The CDR3 covers 13 residues. The CDR3 loop reads CASSPGQSYEQYF. The CDR3 DNA reads as TGTGCCAGCAGCCCCGGACAATCCTACGAGCAGTACTTC.

The chain joins TRBV9 to TRBJ2-1; no clear D gene. CDR1 is SGDLS and CDR2 is YYNGEE in the germline V gene. The CDR3 consists of 12 residues. Trimming pared 1 base from V and 6 bases from J, leaving 5 bases between. CDR3 amino acids: CASSVLFNEQFF. The CDR3 DNA follows: TGTGCCAGCAGCGTACTCTTCAATGAGCAGTTCTTC.

The rearrangement joins TRBV4-1 to TRBJ2-7; D possibly corresponds to TRBD2 (6 bases). The CDR3 length is 14 residues. Trimming took 5 bases from V and 6 from J, leaving 17 bases between them. Germline CDR1 MGHRA, CDR2 YSYEKL. Written as DNA, the CDR3 is TGCGCCAGCAGCTCCCCGGGCGGGATAAGCGAGCAGTACTTC. It is translated as CASSSPGGISEQYF.

This chain connects TRBV13 to TRBJ2-7; TRBD2 matches at 13 bases. This CDR3 is 15 amino acids long. V lost 5 bases and J lost 3; bases outside the gene matches: 4. Looked up from germline, CDR1 is PRHDT and CDR2 is FYEKMQ (reference sequence). This chain's CDR3 is CASSGTSGDRYEQYF. CDR3 nucleotide sequence: TGTGCCAGCAGCGGGACTAGCGGGGATCGCTACGAGCAGTACTTC. Combining the CDR3 with reference TRBV13 and TRBJ2-7 gives the whole variable domain AAGVIQSPRHLIKEKRETATLKCYPIPRHDTVYWYQQGPGQDPQFLISFYEKMQSDKGSIPDRFSAQQFSDYHSELNMSSLELGDSALYFCASSGTSGDRYEQYFGPGTRLTVT.

This clone was detected once. As DNA, the CDR3 is TGTGCCAGCGGGACAGGGCCCTACGAGCAGTACTTC. Encoded protein: CASGTGPYEQYF. The V and J genes are TRBV6-6 and TRBJ2-7, with 9 bases matching TRBD1. The germline CDR1 and CDR2 sequences are MNHNY and SVGAGI (reference sequence). The V gene end was trimmed by 8 bases and the J gene end by 2 bases; junction bases not matched to a gene: 1. This CDR3 contains 12 residues.

The rearrangement joins TRBV27 to TRBJ2-1; 11 bases fit TRBD1. The germline V gene has CDR1 MNHEY and CDR2 SMNVEV (reference sequence). Germline trimming cut 0 bases from V and 10 bases from J; bases unmatched to any gene: 11. This CDR3 has 17 residues. The CDR3 sequence: CASSLSPDRGPWQEQFF. The CDR3 DNA reads as TGTGCCAGCAGTTTATCTCCGGACAGGGGGCCGTGGCAGGAGCAGTTCTTC.

The chain is built from TRBV6-1 and TRBJ2-3, with TRBD2 as a possible D gene (6 bases). Germline V gives CDR1 MNHNS, CDR2 SASEGT. Trimming removed 8 bases from V and 3 bases from J, with 18 bases in between. The CDR3 totals 15 residues. For the CDR3, the DNA is TGTGCCAGCGGGGTTGGGGGGAGGTGGACAGATACGCAGTATTTT. It specifies CASGVGGRWTDTQYF.

This chain uses TRBV7-9 with TRBJ1-2; 7 bases fit TRBD1. The germline V gene has CDR1 SEHNR and CDR2 FQNEAQ (reference sequence). V lost 2 bases and J lost 6; bases outside the gene matches: 3. The CDR3 has 13 residues. CDR3 in amino acids: CASSLPRGDGYTF. CDR3 nucleotide sequence: TGTGCCAGCAGCTTACCCAGGGGGGATGGCTACACCTTC.

J is TRBJ1-4 and V is TRBV28; D unresolved. Germline CDR1 reads MDHEN; CDR2 reads SYDVKM. Trimming removed 4 bases from V and 4 bases from J, with 13 bases in between. The CDR3 length is 15 residues. CDR3 DNA sequence: TGTGCCAGCAGTTCAGCGCCACATCGTAATGAAAAACTGTTTTTT. It is translated as CASSSAPHRNEKLFF.

CDR3 DNA: TGTGCCAGCCGCGGGACGGACTATGGCTACACCTTC. Its protein is CASRGTDYGYTF. The V and J genes are TRBV4-2 and TRBJ1-2; a possible D gene is TRBD1 (5 bases). Germline CDR1 reads LGHNA; CDR2 reads YNFKEQ. The CDR3 totals 12 residues. V gave up 8 bases and J gave up 3 bases, with 10 bases separating them.

The CDR3 DNA sequence: TGCGCCAGCAGCCTGGTCGTGGGAGGTAGCTCTGGGGCCAACGTCCTGACTTTC. Its translation: CASSLVVGGSSGANVLTF. This sequence joins TRBV5-1 and TRBJ2-6; a weak D match, TRBD2 (6 bases). CDR1 is SGHRS, CDR2 YFSETQ, per germline. CDR3 length: 18 amino acids. The V and J ends lost 4 bases and 0 bases respectively, with 17 bases between them. The variable domain in full, completed from reference TRBV5-1 and TRBJ2-6, reads KAGVTQTPRYLIKTRGQQVTLSCSPISGHRSVSWYQQTPGQGLQFLFEYFSETQRNKGNFPGRFSGRQFSNSRSEMNVSTLELGDSALYLCASSLVVGGSSGANVLTFGAGSRLTVL.

This rearrangement joins TRBV4-1 to TRBJ2-3; 7 nucleotides agree with TRBD2. The CDR3 spans 16 residues. The V segment lost 4 bases and the J segment 1 base; nucleotides outside the gene matches: 8. Germline V gene data show CDR1 as MGHRA and CDR2 as YSYEKL. Written as DNA, the CDR3 is TGCGCCAGCAGCCCACAGTCGCTAGCGGGCACAGATACGCAGTATTTT. It yields the protein CASSPQSLAGTDTQYF.

The chain has TRBV5-1 and TRBJ2-7, with a weak D call TRBD1 (6 bases). The CDR3 has 15 residues. V lost 4 bases and J 2 bases, leaving 16 bases between the germline ends. Looked up from germline, CDR1 is SGHRS and CDR2 is YFSETQ. Here the CDR3 DNA reads TGCGCCAGCAGCATCCCGGGACAAGGTCCCTACGAGCAGTACTTC. It is translated as CASSIPGQGPYEQYF.

The chain combines TRBV5-1 with TRBJ2-1, with 9 bases matching TRBD2. This CDR3 has 15 amino acids. J gave up 8 bases and V 9 bases, and 15 bases lay outside the gene matches. Germline V gene data show CDR1 as SGHRS and CDR2 as YFSETQ. The CDR3 loop reads CATTISGRPLDEQFF. In nucleotides, the CDR3 is TGCGCCACCACCATTAGCGGGAGACCCCTAGATGAGCAGTTCTTC.

The V gene is TRBV2, the J gene TRBJ1-4, with unresolved D. Germline assignment: CDR1 SNHLY and CDR2 FYNNEI. CDR3 length: 13 residues. V was trimmed by 2 bases and J by 13 bases, leaving 14 bases between them. The CDR3 bases are TGTGCCAGCAGTGAATTTCTGGCCGAGGGACTGTTTTTT. Its translation: CASSEFLAEGLFF.

The V and J genes are TRBV6-1 and TRBJ1-5; D remains unclear. The CDR3 extends over 14 amino acids. V lost 3 bases, J lost 2 bases, and 8 bases lay in between. Germline lookup yields CDR1 MNHNS and CDR2 SASEGT. In DNA form, the CDR3 reads TGTGCCAGCAGTGATCAGAGGGGCAATCAGCCCCAGCATTTT. Its protein product is CASSDQRGNQPQHF.

The rearrangement uses TRBV2 and TRBJ1-2; D uncertain. V lost 6 bases and J 3 bases, leaving 17 bases between the germline ends. Germline V gene lookup returns CDR1 SNHLY and CDR2 FYNNEI. The CDR3 consists of 15 residues. CDR3 protein: CASSVVIWEHYGYTF. The CDR3 region has the DNA TGTGCCAGCAGCGTGGTGATTTGGGAGCACTATGGCTACACCTTC.